This T cell receptor (beta chain) was sequenced for a study of blood T cell repertoires in COVID-19. Only in-frame clones appear in the TCRdb table, and some are missing; sequencing was by immunoSEQ multiplex PCR. The sample lists about 180,000 clones, around 86% occurring once. Sequenced: peripheral blood. The sequence derives from a man aged 50-59 years with active or convalescent COVID-19.

The CDR3 loop is CASSPQYQETQYF. The CDR3, as DNA: TGTGCCAGCAGCCCCCAGTACCAAGAGACCCAGTACTTC. This chain uses TRBV11-2 with TRBJ2-5; D unclear. The CDR3 sequence is 13 residues long. Trimming removed 5 bases from V and 0 bases from J, with 7 bases in between. Germline-derived CDR1 and CDR2 are SGHAT and FQNNGV.